What follows are 27 T cell receptor beta chains derived from one specimen sequenced in a study of blood T cells in healthy people across ages. With a J-beta primer mix and a sample-barcoded 5' primer, a second PCR ran about 7 to 12 cycles. MiXCR was run by TCRdb on the 5' RACE reads, yielding one entry per CDR3 protein. The sample holds some 1,800,000 distinct CDR3 sequences, roughly two fifths seen once. Specimen: blood. The origin of the receptors is a human donor in good health.

This chain uses TRBV7-2 with TRBJ1-3, with D unresolved. This CDR3 contains 15 residues. Trimming shortened V by 5 bases and J by 0 bases, and 11 bases separated the two germline ends. Germline V CDR1 and CDR2: SGHTA, FQGNSA. The CDR3 sequence is CASSPTSFSGNTIYF. The CDR3 DNA reads TGTGCCAGCAGCCCCACAAGCTTCTCTGGAAACACCATATATTTT.

This clonotype turned up a few times. This chain connects TRBV4-2 to TRBJ2-7, with D maybe TRBD1 (6 bases). The ends were cut back, 0 bases at V and 2 bases at J, with 8 bases in the middle. The CDR3 has 14 amino acids. Germline values: CDR1 LGHNA, CDR2 YNFKEQ. The CDR3: CASSQDNRAYEQYF. The CDR3 nucleotides read TGTGCCAGCAGCCAAGATAACAGGGCCTACGAGCAGTACTTC.

This clonotype turned up a few times. V gene TRBV4-2 combines with J gene TRBJ2-7, with TRBD1 matching over 7 bases. Germline V lookup: CDR1 LGHNA, CDR2 YNFKEQ. CDR3 length: 16 residues. With 1 base clipped from V and 5 bases from J, the junction kept 11 bases outside the gene matches. CDR3 amino acids: CASSQGNSDRNNEQYF. The CDR3 nucleotides are TGTGCCAGCAGCCAAGGTAATTCGGACAGGAACAACGAGCAGTACTTC.

In this sample, this clonotype turned up a few times. The chain uses TRBV7-2 and TRBJ2-1, with D uncertain. CDR3 length equals 14 residues. V lost 3 bases and J lost 5, with 11 bases in between. Germline loops: CDR1 SGHTA, CDR2 FQGNSA. The CDR3 DNA reads TGTGCCAGCAGCTTGCACGGAATGGACAATGAGCAGTTCTTC. It specifies CASSLHGMDNEQFF.

The V call is TRBV5-1, the J call TRBJ2-1; D is perhaps TRBD1 (5 bases). CDR3 length: 15 residues. V lost 5 bases and J lost 5, with 17 bases in between. Germline V gives CDR1 SGHRS, CDR2 YFSETQ. Here the CDR3 DNA reads TGCGCCAGCAGGTCAGACAGTTTGACCAACAATGAGCAGTTCTTC. Translated: CASRSDSLTNNEQFF. Combining the CDR3 with reference TRBV5-1 and TRBJ2-1 gives the whole variable domain KAGVTQTPRYLIKTRGQQVTLSCSPISGHRSVSWYQQTPGQGLQFLFEYFSETQRNKGNFPGRFSGRQFSNSRSEMNVSTLELGDSALYLCASRSDSLTNNEQFFGPGTRLTVL.

This clonotype was counted ten times or more. The chain uses TRBV29-1 and TRBJ2-6; D is unresolved. Trimming stripped 6 bases from V and 1 base from J, with 13 bases between. Per germline, CDR1 SQVTM and CDR2 ANQGSEA. This CDR3 region has 15 residues. This CDR3 is CSVEVVGSGANVLTF. DNA of the CDR3: TGCAGCGTCGAGGTGGTAGGGTCTGGGGCCAACGTCCTGACTTTC. The full variable domain, completed using reference TRBV29-1 and TRBJ2-6, is SAVISQKPSRDICQRGTSLTIQCQVDSQVTMMFWYRQQPGQSLTLIATANQGSEATYESGFVIDKFPISRPNLTFSTLTVSNMSPEDSSIYLCSVEVVGSGANVLTFGAGSRLTVL.

The chain employs TRBV29-1 and TRBJ1-2, with D perhaps matching TRBD1 (5 bases). Trimming pared 5 bases from V and 3 bases from J, leaving 16 bases between. The CDR3 runs to 14 residues. CDR1 is SQVTM, CDR2 ANQGSEA, per germline. The DNA of the CDR3 is TGCAGCGTTATCGTGGGGGAAACCGACTATGGCTACACCTTC. Translation: CSVIVGETDYGYTF.

The sample holds a few counts of this clonotype. At one boundary the junction diverges from the germline segment, which might be a read error. The chain carries TRBV24-1 and TRBJ2-1; D not resolved. This CDR3 has 16 residues. Germline assignment: CDR1 KGHDR and CDR2 SFDVKD. CDR3 loop: CATSDPGSYSFNEQFF. CDR3 nucleotide sequence: TGTGCCACCAGTGACCCCGGGTCCTACTCCTTCAATGAGCAGTTCTTC.

This rearrangement joins TRBV28 to TRBJ1-2; unclear D gene. CDR1 and CDR2 (germline): MDHEN, SYDVKM. This CDR3 is 14 amino acids long. The V end lost 7 bases, the J end lost 3 bases, and 15 bases lay between the germline ends. CDR3 in amino acids: CASTLTGPDYGYTF. The CDR3 DNA is TGTGCCAGCACCCTAACTGGACCGGACTATGGCTACACCTTC.

The chain couples TRBV4-2 to TRBJ1-2; TRBD1 matches 9 bases. The J segment lost 5 bases and the V segment lost 1 base, leaving 2 bases of the junction unmatched. This CDR3 has 14 amino acids. Germline values: CDR1 LGHNA, CDR2 YNFKEQ. The CDR3 DNA sequence: TGTGCCAGCAGCCAAGTGGGGACAGGGTATGGCTACACCTTC. Encoded protein: CASSQVGTGYGYTF.

The chain has TRBV4-1 and TRBJ2-1; D might be TRBD1 or TRBD2, each matching 5 bases. This CDR3 is built from 13 residues. The V gene lost 0 bases and the J gene lost 8 bases, with 8 bases spanning the gap. The germline gives CDR1 MGHRA, CDR2 YSYEKL. The CDR3 nucleotides are TGCGCCAGCAGCCAAGATCAGGGACATGAGCAGTTCTTC. As protein: CASSQDQGHEQFF.

This clonotype was recorded a few times. V gene TRBV9 combines with J gene TRBJ1-2, with no clear D. The V gene's germline CDR1 is SGDLS and CDR2 YYNGEE. V lost 4 bases to trimming and J lost 0 bases, with 13 bases between them. The CDR3 runs to 15 residues. CDR3 sequence reads: CASSSSTTANYGYTF. CDR3 nucleotides: TGTGCCAGCAGCTCATCTACGACGGCTAACTATGGCTACACCTTC. The full variable domain, with the rest looked up from reference TRBV9 and TRBJ1-2, is DSGVTQTPKHLITATGQRVTLRCSPRSGDLSVYWYQQSLDQGLQFLIQYYNGEERAKGNILERFSAQQFPDLHSELNLSSLELGDSALYFCASSSSTTANYGYTFGSGTRLTVV.

This clonotype was counted at least ten times. The chain employs TRBV10-3 and TRBJ2-4, with D maybe TRBD1 (6 bases). Deletions cut 0 bases from V and 9 bases from J, with 9 bases between. CDR1 and CDR2 (germline): ENHRY, SYGVKD. This CDR3 has 13 residues. The chain's CDR3 is CAISESGGAIQYF. DNA for the CDR3: TGTGCCATCAGTGAGTCAGGGGGTGCCATTCAGTACTTC.

In regard to this clonotype: A much larger clone is a single base away; this may be a read error. The rearrangement links TRBV7-9 to TRBJ2-7, with D possibly being TRBD2 (6 bases). Germline V gene sequence: CDR1 SEHNR, CDR2 FQNEAQ (reference sequence). The CDR3 loop spans 14 amino acids. CDR3 sequence reads: CAGSFGLSSYEQYF. CDR3 coding DNA: TGTGCCGGCAGCTTTGGACTATCCTCCTACGAGCAGTACTTC.

The chain combines TRBV5-5 with TRBJ2-7; D gene uncertain. Per the germline V gene, CDR1 is SGHKS and CDR2 is YYEKEE (reference sequence). CDR3 size: 15 residues. V was clipped by 4 bases and J by 3 bases, with 17 bases between them. CDR3 in DNA: TGTGCCAGCAGCCCATATAGGACGGAAAACTACGAGCAGTACTTC. As protein: CASSPYRTENYEQYF.

The table lists this clonotype with a few counts. The chain recombines TRBV6-6 with TRBJ1-2; D is perhaps TRBD1 (5 bases). V was clipped by 0 bases and J by 5 bases, with 13 bases between them. The CDR3 has 15 amino acids. Germline lookup yields CDR1 MNHNY and CDR2 SVGAGI (reference sequence). As DNA, the CDR3 is TGTGCCAGCAGTTACTCAAATGAAGACAGATATGGCTACACCTTC. This codes for CASSYSNEDRYGYTF.

The V call is TRBV20-1, the J call TRBJ2-1; TRBD1 or TRBD2 may be the D gene (6 bases each). CDR3 length equals 13 residues. Germline CDR1 reads DFQATT; CDR2 reads SNEGSKA (reference sequence). The V gene lost 7 bases and the J gene lost 2 bases, with 12 bases spanning the gap. The CDR3 protein is CSGIGGTYNEQFF. The DNA of the CDR3 is TGCAGTGGAATAGGGGGGACCTACAATGAGCAGTTCTTC.

The chain has TRBV2 and TRBJ1-1; maybe TRBD1 (6 bases). The germline V gene has CDR1 SNHLY and CDR2 FYNNEI. The length of the CDR3 is 13 residues. V dropped 6 bases and J dropped 7 bases, with 15 bases sitting between them. The CDR3 nucleotides read TGTGCCAGCAGCGCGACCAGGGGCATTGAAGCTTTCTTT. It yields the protein CASSATRGIEAFF.

This chain connects TRBV24-1 to TRBJ2-1; 8 bases are a match to TRBD2. V lost 2 bases to trimming and J lost 0 bases; unmatched junction nucleotides: 5. CDR1 and CDR2 from the germline V gene are KGHDR and SFDVKD. The CDR3 is 17 residues long. This CDR3 is CATSDSGSGDSYNEQFF. The DNA for the CDR3 is TGTGCCACCAGTGATTCAGGTAGCGGGGACTCCTACAATGAGCAGTTCTTC.

CDR3 region: CASSQESGTGAYGYTF. CDR3 coding DNA: TGTGCCAGCAGCCAAGAGTCCGGGACAGGGGCCTATGGCTACACCTTC. This chain joins TRBV4-2 and TRBJ1-2; TRBD1 matches at 10 bases. The CDR3 is 16 amino acids. The germline gives CDR1 LGHNA, CDR2 YNFKEQ. Trimming cost V 0 bases and J 4 bases; bases outside gene matches: 5.

The chain recombines TRBV28 with TRBJ2-3, with 9 positions matching TRBD2. Germline V gene data show CDR1 as MDHEN and CDR2 as SYDVKM. V shed 1 base and J 0 bases; nucleotides not matched to a gene: 11. The CDR3 has 19 amino acids. The CDR3 bases are TGTGCCAGCAGTTTATTGGGTCTAGCGGGGCCTCCTAGCACAGATACGCAGTATTTT. Amino acids: CASSLLGLAGPPSTDTQYF.

This clonotype was seen just once. The gene calls are TRBV28 and TRBJ2-7; unclear D gene. V was clipped by 8 bases and J by 3 bases, with 17 bases between them. Looked up from germline, CDR1 is MDHEN and CDR2 is SYDVKM. CDR3 length equals 14 residues. This CDR3 reads CASAFIPRHYEQYF. The CDR3, as DNA: TGTGCCAGCGCCTTCATTCCCCGGCACTACGAGCAGTACTTC.

The chain has TRBV20-1 and TRBJ2-1; 9 bases fit TRBD1. The CDR3 is 16 amino acids. J lost 6 bases, V lost 0 bases, and 9 bases had no gene match. The germline CDR1 and CDR2 sequences are DFQATT and SNEGSKA (reference sequence). The CDR3 loop reads CSARDPAGQGPNEQFF. The CDR3 nucleotides read TGCAGTGCTAGAGATCCCGCTGGACAGGGGCCCAATGAGCAGTTCTTC.

A few counts support this clonotype. The chain combines TRBV13 with TRBJ1-1; D not certain. V lost 4 bases, J lost 8 bases, and 14 bases lay in between. Per the germline V gene, CDR1 is PRHDT and CDR2 is FYEKMQ (reference sequence). CDR3 length: 13 residues. The CDR3 spells CASSSPRQLEAFF. The DNA for the CDR3 is TGTGCCAGCAGCTCCCCGCGGCAGTTGGAAGCTTTCTTT.

In this sample, this clonotype turned up a few times. The chain is built from TRBV7-9 and TRBJ1-1, with D tentatively TRBD1 (5 bases). Per the germline V gene, CDR1 is SEHNR and CDR2 is FQNEAQ (reference sequence). V lost 2 bases and J lost 4, with 11 bases in between. The length of the CDR3 is 14 residues. For the CDR3, the DNA is TGTGCCAGCAGCTTATACCTGGGGACCACTGAAGCTTTCTTT. This sequence encodes CASSLYLGTTEAFF.

This clonotype was seen more than once but under ten times. The rearrangement joins TRBV10-3 to TRBJ1-1, with 7 nucleotides matching TRBD1. Trimming removed 4 bases from V and 1 base from J; junction bases left unmatched: 3. This CDR3 contains 14 residues. Germline V lookup: CDR1 ENHRY, CDR2 SYGVKD. CDR3 in amino acids: CAISGGTANTEAFF. DNA of the CDR3: TGTGCCATCAGTGGCGGGACAGCGAACACTGAAGCTTTCTTT.

The chain employs TRBV7-2 and TRBJ2-7, with 10 bases that match TRBD2. V lost 5 bases and J lost 4; bases outside the gene matches: 11. CDR1 SGHTA and CDR2 FQGNSA come from the germline V gene. The CDR3 runs 16 residues. The CDR3 nucleotides read TGTGCCAGCAGCATCGGATCTAGCGGGGGCTTATACGAGCAGTACTTC. It yields the protein CASSIGSSGGLYEQYF.